These 8 T cell receptor beta chains originate from one sample sequenced in a study of blood T cell repertoires in COVID-19. Here immunoSEQ multiplex PCR was the method, and the copy in TCRdb shows in-frame clones only, minus some. The sample consists of approximately 100,000 clones, roughly 91% of them appearing once. The sequenced material came from peripheral blood. The receptors originated from a human donor with acute or convalescent COVID-19. The donor label of this sample is uncertain.

The CDR3 nucleotides are TGTGCCAGCAGCCTAACTTTGACAGGTCCCCACTACGAGCAGTACTTC. The encoded protein is CASSLTLTGPHYEQYF. The chain joins TRBV7-2 to TRBJ2-7, with a weak D call TRBD1 (6 bases). Germline loops: CDR1 SGHTA, CDR2 FQGNSA. The length of the CDR3 is 16 residues. V was cut by 5 bases and J by 3 bases, with 20 bases left in between.

The gene calls are TRBV4-1 and TRBJ1-1; D not certain. This CDR3 contains 13 residues. Germline V gene data show CDR1 as MGHRA and CDR2 as YSYEKL. The V end was cut by 0 bases, the J end by 10 bases, with 12 bases between. In nucleotides, the CDR3 is TGCGCCAGCAGCCAAGAAATTGAGGGTTTAGCTTTCTTT. Protein sequence: CASSQEIEGLAFF.

This chain uses TRBV6-2 or TRBV6-3 with TRBJ1-2; 7 bases are a match to TRBD1. J lost 2 bases, V lost 0 bases, and 3 bases had no gene match. The CDR3 spans 15 residues. Germline V gene lookup returns CDR1 MNHEY and CDR2 SVGEGT. The CDR3 is CASSYSRTGNYGYTF. The CDR3 DNA reads as TGTGCCAGCAGTTACTCGAGGACAGGAAACTATGGCTACACCTTC.

This clone was observed a single time. The CDR3 DNA sequence: TGTGCCAGCAGCTTAGCTGGGGCAGACAGGGGAACCCAGCATTTT. Translating it yields CASSLAGADRGTQHF. J is TRBJ1-5 and V is TRBV7-2, with 8 bases fitting TRBD1. CDR3 length equals 15 residues. J lost 11 bases, V lost 0 bases, and 9 bases had no gene match. Germline-derived CDR1 and CDR2 are SGHTA and FQGNSA.

The chain recombines TRBV6-6 with TRBJ1-1; 7 nucleotides match TRBD1. J gave up 7 bases and V 8 bases, and 4 bases lay outside the gene matches. This CDR3 comprises 11 residues. CDR1 MNHNY and CDR2 SVGAGI come from the germline V gene (reference sequence). The CDR3 protein is CASGTAGEAFF. The CDR3 DNA reads as TGTGCCAGCGGGACAGCGGGTGAAGCTTTCTTT.

V and J are TRBV13 and TRBJ1-2; D perhaps matches TRBD1 (5 bases). The CDR3 totals 16 residues. V lost 4 bases and J 1 base, leaving 16 bases between the germline ends. Germline V CDR1 and CDR2: PRHDT, FYEKMQ (reference sequence). The CDR3 nucleotides are TGTGCCAGCAGCTCCCCCGGGACGGAGGGTAACTATGGCTACACCTTC. Translating it yields CASSSPGTEGNYGYTF.

This chain uses TRBV10-3 with TRBJ1-4, with D unresolved. The CDR3 totals 14 residues. Germline values: CDR1 ENHRY, CDR2 SYGVKD. Trimming shortened V by 3 bases and J by 2 bases, and 7 bases separated the two germline ends. In nucleotides, the CDR3 is TGTGCCATCAGTGATGGCAGTACTAATGAAAAACTGTTTTTT. Translating it yields CAISDGSTNEKLFF.

A few counts support this clone. The genes are TRBV11-2 and TRBJ2-7, with 7 bases fitting TRBD1. In germline, CDR1 is SGHAT, CDR2 FQNNGV. V lost 3 bases to trimming and J lost 3 bases; unmatched junction nucleotides: 5. The CDR3 totals 14 residues. CDR3 sequence: CASSLWGQSYEQYF. The CDR3 nucleotides are TGTGCCAGCAGCTTGTGGGGACAGAGCTACGAGCAGTACTTC.